Here is one TCR beta chain with its context. This clone's antigen is unknown. No much larger clone is present one base from it, and per-base qualities are unavailable. The sample comes from a study of beta chain features in type 1 diabetes (dated by TCRdb to about 2018). About the full investigation: Mean age, gender distribution, total cell number and subset yield did not differ between patients and healthy donors. A total of roughly 100 million sorted cells were examined across all samples, and the number of cells per subset was strongly correlated with RNA yield. The study compared TCRB repertoires of sorted circulating CD4+ T cell subsets between recently diagnosed type 1 diabetes patients and matched healthy donors. Whereas all 28 donors provided naive and central memory subsets, regulatory and stem cell-like memory subsets were isolated from just 8 patients and roughly 8 healthy donors.

From each donor, a single peripheral blood sample of 100 to 150 mL on average was drawn into heparinised tubes. A BD FACSAria II and a panel including CD45RO, CCR7, CD25, CD127, CD95 and CD27 were used to sort naive, central memory, regulatory and stem cell-like memory CD4+ T cells. Every sorted population had a purity above 98%. PBMCs were isolated right away by Lymphoprep density gradient centrifugation and were stained directly, without culture. So that batch effects would be minimized, each experiment stained and sorted samples in pairs, pairing one healthy donor with one patient. V ends up 4 bases short and J 4 bases short, with an unmatched junction base count of 0. The CDR3 goes from the cysteine to the phenylalanine over 13 residues. The CDR3 DNA has 39 bases and is translated from base 1. Looking up the germline V gene yields CDR1 KGHSH and CDR2 LQKENI. Broader findings and caveats from the paper: Because small numbers of individuals were included in the HLA sub-analyses, any influence of HLA type on TCRB rearrangement was left unresolved. At VDJ recombination sites, type 1 diabetes patients had fewer insertions and more deleted nucleotides, which implies abnormalities in thymic rearrangement. Because cDNA was sequenced instead of genomic DNA, highly expressing activated cells could be over-represented, though the groups showed no difference in activation or CD3 levels. Naive, central memory and regulatory TCRB repertoires appeared to be more similar among patients than among healthy donors. Shorter templates might be favored by PCR, yet because patient and control samples were amplified and corrected together, any such skew would affect both groups equally. Type 1 diabetes patients showed a moderate but significant shortening of TCRB CDR3 length in all four CD4+ subsets.

The High Capacity cDNA Reverse Transcription Kit was used to reverse transcribe all of the isolated RNA, meaning that expressed TCRB transcripts were what got sequenced. Survey-depth immunoSEQ sequencing was performed on stem cell-like memory T cell samples, with an average of around 970,000 total reads per sample. Sorted cells were lysed in RLT buffer and RNA was extracted with DNase-treated RNeasy Micro or Mini kits, depending on cell number. To prevent cross-contamination, each cell subset was processed individually, whereas patient and healthy donor samples were processed jointly. TCRB sequences were amplified from cDNA with the immunoSEQ multiplex PCR, producing 87-bp fragments spanning the CDR3 region. Amplicons were sequenced on the Illumina HiSeq platform. From the authors' description of their analysis: PCR bias was corrected computationally using synthetic template baselines, and reads within Hamming distance 2 were collapsed, with unmergeable singletons discarded. Reads were aligned against IMGT to assign V, D and J genes, CDR3 length and insertions or deletions at six rearrangement sites. Within each subset, clonotype counts were normalized to sorted cell number, after which true diversity and Gini coefficients were computed with the tcR R package. Repertoire sharing was quantified using the overlap coefficient calculated on TCRB nucleotide sequences. TCRdb took this table from immuneACCESS and kept in-frame rearrangements with V and J called. Such tables lack part of the clones; where checked against another copy, unresolved V genes explain under half of the gap, and the rest is unexplained. The V and J calls and clone size are taken from that table; D and trimming were inferred from the DNA. This sample is represented by approximately 120,000 clones; approximately 37% of them were singletons. Roughly 0.064% of the sample lies in the top ten.

The specimen sequenced was stem cell memory CD4+ T cells from blood. Explained via the paper, the cell subset or site label denotes: stem cell-like memory CD4+ T cells. The source is a woman aged 18 to 35 in good health. The chain is encoded by TRBV18 joined to TRBJ2-2; 7 of the junction bases match TRBD1. At the DNA level, the sequence is TGTGCCAGCTCACAGGGGGCCACCGGGGAGCTGTTTTTT. Its translation is CASSQGATGELFF.